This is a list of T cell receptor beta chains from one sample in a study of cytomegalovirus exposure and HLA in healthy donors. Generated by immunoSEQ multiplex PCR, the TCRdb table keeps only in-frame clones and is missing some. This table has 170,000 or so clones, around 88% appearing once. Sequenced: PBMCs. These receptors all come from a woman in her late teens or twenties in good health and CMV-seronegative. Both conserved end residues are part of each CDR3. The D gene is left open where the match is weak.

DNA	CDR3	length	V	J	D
TGCGCCAGCAGTTTGACAGGGGGCCTGGGCATACAAGAGACCCAGTACTTC	CASSLTGGLGIQETQYF	17	TRBV5-1	TRBJ2-5	TRBD1
TGTGCCAGCAGTGACAGGGGTTTTAACACAGATACGCAGTATTTT	CASSDRGFNTDTQYF	15	TRBV6-4	TRBJ2-3	NA
TGTGCCAGCAGTTTCGGGTGGACTGAAGCTTTCTTT	CASSFGWTEAFF	12	TRBV28	TRBJ1-1	NA
TGTGCCAGCAGCTATCCGGACAGGCCTAACACCGGGGAGCTGTTTTTT	CASSYPDRPNTGELFF	16	TRBV7-9	TRBJ2-2	TRBD1
TGTGCCAGCAGGGACAGGGGGCATGAAAAACTGTTTTTT	CASRDRGHEKLFF	13	TRBV6-6	TRBJ1-4	TRBD1
TGCGCCAGCAGAATGACAGGGGAAGAGACCCAGTACTTC	CASRMTGEETQYF	13	TRBV5-1	TRBJ2-5	TRBD1
TGCGCCAGCAGTGGTCTGACTAGCGGGGCTCGGGACGAGCAGTACTTC	CASSGLTSGARDEQYF	16	TRBV10-2	TRBJ2-7	TRBD2
TGTGCCAGCAGTCGGGGGGGGCCGGCCACTAGGGGGAGGGTATACAATGAGCAGTTCTTC	CASSRGGPATRGRVYNEQFF	20	TRBV5-4	TRBJ2-1	TRBD2
TGTGCCAGCAGCTTAAAACACCCATCTGGAAACACCATATATTTT	CASSLKHPSGNTIYF	15	TRBV7-9	TRBJ1-3	NA
TGTGCCAGCAGCTTAAAATTAGCGGGTGACAACACTGAAGCTTTCTTT	CASSLKLAGDNTEAFF	16	TRBV11-2	TRBJ1-1	NA
TGTGCCACCAGCAGAGATTCCCCGACTAGCGTCTACAATGAGCAGTTCTTC	CATSRDSPTSVYNEQFF	17	TRBV15	TRBJ2-1	TRBD2